Here is one TCR beta chain with its context. These data come from a study of control samples from healthy donors and cancer patients. The protocol was immunoSEQ multiplex PCR, while the TCRdb copy is restricted to in-frame clones and leaves out a portion. The sample shows 150,000 to 200,000 clones, almost 90% of them seen only once. Germline V CDR1 and CDR2: SQVTM, ANQGSEA. The CDR3 has 14 residues. Trimming removed 4 bases from V and 0 bases from J, with 13 bases in between. Source material: blood. This TCR came from a man younger than 35 in good health. This chain connects TRBV29-1 to TRBJ2-7; no clear D gene. The DNA of the CDR3 is TGCAGCGTTGCCCATTCCCAGGACTCCTACGAGCAGTACTTC. This gives the protein CSVAHSQDSYEQYF.